A single sample gave rise to the 10 T cell receptor beta chains below, sequenced in a study of shared clonotypes between healthy human individuals. Produced via immunoSEQ multiplex PCR; TCRdb's table is partial and in-frame only. Here the sample spans hundreds of thousands of clones, 60% to 80% being singletons. Sequenced input: memory CD4+ T cells sorted from blood. Indicated subset: CD45RA-negative fraction. The receptors were gathered from a young woman in good health.

The rearrangement joins TRBV28 to TRBJ2-2, with 8 bases aligning to TRBD1. Per the germline V gene, CDR1 is MDHEN and CDR2 is SYDVKM. V was clipped by 5 bases and J by 6 bases; unmatched bases: 5. The CDR3 sequence is 14 residues long. The CDR3 reads CASSNRGRPGELFF. The CDR3 coding sequence is TGTGCCAGCAGTAACAGGGGGAGGCCCGGGGAGCTGTTTTTT.

The chain links TRBV5-1 to TRBJ2-7; the D is unclear. The CDR3 contains 14 residues. V was pared by 1 base and J by 0 bases, with 8 bases between. Per germline, CDR1 SGHRS and CDR2 YFSETQ. The CDR3 region has the DNA TGCGCCAGCAGCTTGCAGACGAGCTCCTACGAGCAGTACTTC. This encodes CASSLQTSSYEQYF.

This clone was recorded at least ten times. The CDR3 loop reads CASSPPTGAGPFSGNTIYF. As DNA, the CDR3 is TGTGCCAGCTCACCTCCGACAGGGGCCGGTCCTTTCTCTGGAAACACCATATATTTT. V usage is TRBV18 and J usage is TRBJ1-3; TRBD1 matches at 8 bases. The CDR3 is made up of 19 amino acids. V was pared by 3 bases and J by 0 bases, with 13 bases of the junction left unmatched. Per the germline V gene, CDR1 is KGHSH and CDR2 is LQKENI.

This chain joins TRBV28 and TRBJ2-1, with TRBD1 matching 8 bases. J gave up 8 bases and V 5 bases, and 14 bases lay outside the gene matches. CDR3 size: 16 residues. Germline V CDR1 and CDR2: MDHEN, SYDVKM. CDR3 sequence reads: CASSGQGSYLTHEQFF. CDR3 DNA sequence: TGTGCCAGCAGTGGACAGGGATCCTATTTAACGCATGAGCAGTTCTTC.

This clone was picked up one time. The V gene is TRBV9, the J gene TRBJ2-7, with D possibly called TRBD1 or TRBD2 (5 bases each). Germline assignment: CDR1 SGDLS and CDR2 YYNGEE. This CDR3 has 15 amino acids. The V and J ends lost 3 bases and 3 bases respectively, with 16 bases between them. The DNA of the CDR3 is TGTGCCAGCAGCGAGGGAGAGGGGCGGATCTACGAGCAGTACTTC. Residues: CASSEGEGRIYEQYF. Based on the CDR3 plus reference TRBV9 and TRBJ2-7, the full variable domain is DSGVTQTPKHLITATGQRVTLRCSPRSGDLSVYWYQQSLDQGLQFLIQYYNGEERAKGNILERFSAQQFPDLHSELNLSSLELGDSALYFCASSEGEGRIYEQYFGPGTRLTVT.

This clone was observed a single time. The chain joins TRBV7-8 to TRBJ2-1; TRBD2 matches at 8 bases. The CDR3 spans 16 residues. V was clipped by 1 base and J by 6 bases; unmatched bases: 8. Germline V gives CDR1 SGHVS, CDR2 FQNEAQ. CDR3: CASSLVSRGLGNEQFF. As DNA, the CDR3 is TGTGCCAGCAGCTTAGTTTCCAGGGGACTAGGCAATGAGCAGTTCTTC. The full variable domain, rest sourced from reference TRBV7-8 and TRBJ2-1, is GAGVSQSPRYKVAKRGQDVALRCDPISGHVSLFWYQQALGQGPEFLTYFQNEAQLDKSGLPSDRFFAERPEGSVSTLKIQRTQQEDSAVYLCASSLVSRGLGNEQFFGPGTRLTVL.

The chain combines TRBV6-6 with TRBJ1-2; a possible D gene is TRBD1 (6 bases). V was trimmed by 6 bases and J by 2 bases, leaving 13 bases between them. Germline V gene lookup returns CDR1 MNHNY and CDR2 SVGAGI (reference sequence). This CDR3 has 14 residues. The CDR3 is CASRERTANYGYTF. In nucleotides, the CDR3 is TGTGCCAGCAGGGAACGGACAGCCAACTATGGCTACACCTTC.

The chain employs TRBV6-5 and TRBJ2-7, with 10 bases identical to TRBD2. Germline CDR1 is MNHEY and CDR2 is SVGAGI. CDR3 length equals 16 residues. V gave up 3 bases and J gave up 1 base; unmatched junction bases: 6. CDR3 bases: TGTGCCAGCAGTTATTACCGGACTAGCGGATCCTACGAGCAGTACTTC. It specifies CASSYYRTSGSYEQYF.

On this clone: The junction differs from germline at one of its ends, possibly a read error. The genes are TRBV6-5 and TRBJ2-7; 8 positions agree with TRBD2. The CDR3 sequence is 14 residues long. Germline lookup yields CDR1 MNHEY and CDR2 SVGAGI. Here the CDR3 DNA reads TGTGCCAGCAGACCCGGGAGGGCCTCCCACGAGCAGTACTTC. This translates into CASRPGRASHEQYF.

This rearrangement joins TRBV29-1 to TRBJ2-1, with 10 bases matching TRBD2. V shed 4 bases and J 2 bases; nucleotides not matched to a gene: 11. Germline assignment: CDR1 SQVTM and CDR2 ANQGSEA. The CDR3 has 17 residues. The CDR3 sequence: CSVVLAGRTSTYNEQFF. The CDR3 DNA is TGCAGCGTTGTACTAGCGGGACGTACCTCGACCTACAATGAGCAGTTCTTC.